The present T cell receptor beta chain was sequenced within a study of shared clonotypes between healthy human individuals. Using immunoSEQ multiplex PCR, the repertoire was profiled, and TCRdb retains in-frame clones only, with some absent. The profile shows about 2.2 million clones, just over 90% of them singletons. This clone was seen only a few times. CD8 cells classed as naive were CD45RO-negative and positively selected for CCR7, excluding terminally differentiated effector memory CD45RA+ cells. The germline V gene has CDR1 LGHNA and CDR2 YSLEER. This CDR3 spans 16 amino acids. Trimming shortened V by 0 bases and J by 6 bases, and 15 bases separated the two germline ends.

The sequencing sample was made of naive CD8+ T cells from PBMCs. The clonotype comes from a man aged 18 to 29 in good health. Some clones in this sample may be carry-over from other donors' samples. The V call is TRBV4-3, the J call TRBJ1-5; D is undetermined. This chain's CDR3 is CASSQDRRATRQPQHF. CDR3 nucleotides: TGCGCCAGCAGCCAAGATAGGAGGGCAACTCGTCAGCCCCAGCATTTT.